A selection of T cell receptor beta chains follows, all from one sample in a study of early T cells in non-severe SARS-CoV-2 infection. MiXCR was run by TCRdb on the 5' RACE reads, yielding one entry per CDR3 protein. The table includes under 95,000 distinct CDR3 sequences, over 9.5% detected once. The sample comprised whole blood. The source of these receptors is an adult who was a healthcare worker with PCR-confirmed SARS-CoV-2 infection or an uninfected control (not recorded which). CDR3s include the opening cysteine and the closing phenylalanine or tryptophan. Each record gives: V gene, J gene, D gene, CDR3 protein. D genes are given only for firm matches.

TRBV6-1,TRBJ2-1,TRBD1,CASSPGQGAREQFF
TRBV3-1,TRBJ1-1,.,CASSPTPGSTEAFF
TRBV20-1,TRBJ2-2,TRBD2,CSASSPSGVSNTGELFF
TRBV27,TRBJ2-1,.,CASSFGGPNEQFF
TRBV2,TRBJ2-2,TRBD2,CASSPSRREGLTGELFF
TRBV28,TRBJ1-6,.,CASSPLGGSYNSPLHF
TRBV12-3/TRBV12-4,TRBJ2-3,.,CASSPGAGTDTQYF
TRBV20-1,TRBJ2-7,TRBD1,CSARPTGQSYEQYF
TRBV7-2,TRBJ2-5,.,CASSLDRAGMTQYF
TRBV27,TRBJ2-1,TRBD2,CASSGGTSPGRNEQFF
TRBV15,TRBJ1-2,.,CATSRDTGGYTF
TRBV3-1,TRBJ2-7,TRBD2,CASSQETSGRNEQYF
TRBV7-2,TRBJ2-5,.,CASSSQGTTQETQYF
TRBV27,TRBJ2-7,TRBD1,CASTGQGTYEQYF
TRBV7-2,TRBJ2-1,.,CASSPRGSHNEQFF
TRBV7-2,TRBJ2-3,TRBD2,CASSSSLASGSSTDTQYF
TRBV9,TRBJ2-7,TRBD1,CASSVGQGYYEQYF
TRBV6-6,TRBJ2-3,.,CASSYTRDSGTDTQYF
TRBV27,TRBJ2-5,TRBD2,CASRQSGRGETQYF
TRBV7-9,TRBJ1-5,.,CASSLGGEQPQHF
TRBV19,TRBJ2-7,TRBD1,CASSARDRGSYEQYF
TRBV29-1,TRBJ2-1,TRBD1,CSVGGRGIEQFF
TRBV3-1,TRBJ2-6,.,CASSQGTLVLTF
TRBV6-2/TRBV6-3,TRBJ1-2,.,CASSYGSVQKGYTF
TRBV28,TRBJ2-7,.,CASTPGARFEQYF
TRBV28,TRBJ2-6,.,CASSLAGSSGANVLTF